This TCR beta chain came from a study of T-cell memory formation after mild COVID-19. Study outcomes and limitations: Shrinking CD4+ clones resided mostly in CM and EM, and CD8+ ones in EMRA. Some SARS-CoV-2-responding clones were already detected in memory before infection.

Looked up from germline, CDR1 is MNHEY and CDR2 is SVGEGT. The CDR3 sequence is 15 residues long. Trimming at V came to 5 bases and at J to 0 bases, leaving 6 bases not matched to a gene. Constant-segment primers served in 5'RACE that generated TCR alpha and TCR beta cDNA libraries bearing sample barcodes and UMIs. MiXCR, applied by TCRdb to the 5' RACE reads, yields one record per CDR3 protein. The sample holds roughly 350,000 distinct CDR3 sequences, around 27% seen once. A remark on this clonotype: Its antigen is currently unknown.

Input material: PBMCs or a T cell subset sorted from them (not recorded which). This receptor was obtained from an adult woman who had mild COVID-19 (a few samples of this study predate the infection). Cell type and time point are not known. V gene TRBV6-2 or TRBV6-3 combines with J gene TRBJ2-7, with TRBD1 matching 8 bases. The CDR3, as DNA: TGTGCCAGCAGTCCGTGGACAGGGAGCTCCTACGAGCAGTACTTC. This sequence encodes CASSPWTGSSYEQYF.